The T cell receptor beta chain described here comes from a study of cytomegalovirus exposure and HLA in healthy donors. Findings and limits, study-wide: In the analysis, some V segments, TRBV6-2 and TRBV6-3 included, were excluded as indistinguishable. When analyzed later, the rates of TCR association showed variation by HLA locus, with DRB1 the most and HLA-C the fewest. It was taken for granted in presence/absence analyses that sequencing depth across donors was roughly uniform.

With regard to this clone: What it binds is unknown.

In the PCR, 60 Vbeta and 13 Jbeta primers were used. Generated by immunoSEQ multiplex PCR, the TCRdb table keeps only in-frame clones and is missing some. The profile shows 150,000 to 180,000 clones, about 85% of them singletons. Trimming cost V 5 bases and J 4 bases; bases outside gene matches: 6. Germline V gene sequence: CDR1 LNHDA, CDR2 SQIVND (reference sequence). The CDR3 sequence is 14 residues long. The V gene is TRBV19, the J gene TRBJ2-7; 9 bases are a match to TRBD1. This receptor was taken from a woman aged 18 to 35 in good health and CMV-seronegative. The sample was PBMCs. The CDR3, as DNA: TGTGCCAGTAGTCCTGGGACAGGGTTTTACGAGCAGTACTTC. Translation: CASSPGTGFYEQYF. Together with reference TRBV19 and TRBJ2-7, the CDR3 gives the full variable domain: DGGITQSPKYLFRKEGQNVTLSCEQNLNHDAMYWYRQDPGQGLRLIYYSQIVNDFQKGDIAEGYSVSREKKESFPLTVTSAQKNPTAFYLCASSPGTGFYEQYFGPGTRLTVT.